This TCR beta chain originates from a study of T cell changes during pregnancy in multiple sclerosis. The data were produced by immunoSEQ multiplex PCR, yet TCRdb's version contains in-frame clones alone and is incomplete. The top ten hold under 8.5% of the sample, which has about 27,000 clones, 88% seen once. The ends lost 7 bases at V and 2 bases at J; junction bases unmatched: 14. There are 18 residues in the CDR3. CDR1 and CDR2 (germline): MNHNS, SASEGT. This TCR was sampled from a female donor with multiple sclerosis, enrolled in a pregnancy study. V is TRBV6-1 and J is TRBJ2-7; 13 bases fit TRBD2. This specimen consisted of CD8+ T cells from peripheral blood mononuclear cells, obtained in the second trimester of pregnancy. In nucleotides, the CDR3 is TGTGCCAGCATTGAGAACTCCGGGACTAGCGGGGCCCCCTACGAGCAGTACTTC. Its translation is CASIENSGTSGAPYEQYF.